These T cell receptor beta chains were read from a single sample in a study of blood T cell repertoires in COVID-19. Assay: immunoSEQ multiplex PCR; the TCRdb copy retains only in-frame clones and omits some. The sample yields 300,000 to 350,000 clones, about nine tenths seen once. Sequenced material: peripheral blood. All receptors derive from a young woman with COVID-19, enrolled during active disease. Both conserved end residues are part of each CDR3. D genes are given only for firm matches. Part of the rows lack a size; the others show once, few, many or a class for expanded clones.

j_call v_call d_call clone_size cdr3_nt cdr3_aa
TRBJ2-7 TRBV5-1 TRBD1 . TGCGCCAGCAGTCAAGCCGGACAGGGCTACGAGCAGTACTTC CASSQAGQGYEQYF
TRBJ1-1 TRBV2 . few TGTGCCAGCAGCGGAGATCGGGTGAAAGCTTTCTTT CASSGDRVKAFF
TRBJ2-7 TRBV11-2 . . TGTGCCAGCAGCTTAGAGGGGGGAAGGGCTCACGAGCAGTACTTC CASSLEGGRAHEQYF
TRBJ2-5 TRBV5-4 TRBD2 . TGTGCCAGCAGTCCCACCAAGACTAGCGACCAAGAGACCCAGTACTTC CASSPTKTSDQETQYF
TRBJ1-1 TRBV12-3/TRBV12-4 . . TGTGCCAGCAGCCGCGGAAGGAGCACTGAAGCTTTCTTT CASSRGRSTEAFF
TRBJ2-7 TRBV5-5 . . TGTGCCAGCAGCTCCCCAAGCGGAGGAGTAGCCGAGCAGTACTTC CASSSPSGGVAEQYF
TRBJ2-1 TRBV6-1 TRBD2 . TGTGCCAGCAGTGACCTACGTGGGGGGGAGCGATACAATGAGCAGTTCTTC CASSDLRGGERYNEQFF
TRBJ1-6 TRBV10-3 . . TGTGCCATCAGTGAACAGGGTTTCGATTCACCCCTCCACTTT CAISEQGFDSPLHF
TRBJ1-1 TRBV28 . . TGTGCCAGCAGTCAATACACTCCGGGGGGGACTGAAGCTTTCTTT CASSQYTPGGTEAFF
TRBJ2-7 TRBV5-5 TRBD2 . TGTGCCAGCTCGCTAGTAGGACTAGCGGGAGGTACCCACGAGCAGTACTTC CASSLVGLAGGTHEQYF
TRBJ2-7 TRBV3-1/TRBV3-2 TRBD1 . TGTGCCAGCACCCAGGGGGCCGAGCAGTACTTC CASTQGAEQYF
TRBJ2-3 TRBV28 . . TGTGCCACCGGAGGTAGCACAGATACGCAGTATTTT CATGGSTDTQYF
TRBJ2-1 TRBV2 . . TGTGCCAGCAGTTCCACTAGGAATGAGCAGTTCTTC CASSSTRNEQFF
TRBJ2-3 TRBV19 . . TGTGCCAGTAGTCTCCAGACAGATACGCAGTATTTT CASSLQTDTQYF
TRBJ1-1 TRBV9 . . TGTGCCAGCAGCGTAATAGCGGGGAACACTGAAGCTTTCTTT CASSVIAGNTEAFF
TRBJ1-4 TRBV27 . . TGTGCCAGCAAGTCCGGATGGGGCAGGGCTAATGAAAAACTGTTTTTT CASKSGWGRANEKLFF
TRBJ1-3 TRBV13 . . TGTGCCAGCAGCTTCGGCGGGTACACCATATATTTT CASSFGGYTIYF
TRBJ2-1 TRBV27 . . TGTGCCAGCGGGGCCGGCAATGAGCAGTTCTTC CASGAGNEQFF
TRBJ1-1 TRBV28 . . TGTGCCAGCATCACGACTGAGAACACTGAAGCTTTCTTT CASITTENTEAFF
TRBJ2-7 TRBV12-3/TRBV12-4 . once TGTGCCAGCACTGGACTGGCCTACGAGCAGTACTTC CASTGLAYEQYF
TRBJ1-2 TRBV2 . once TGTGCCAGCAGTGAAGCGGGAGGGAGCGGCTATGGCTACACCTTC CASSEAGGSGYGYTF
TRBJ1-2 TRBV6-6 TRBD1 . TGTGCCAGCACCCCCCGGGGGACAGGGTCTTTCAATGGCTACACCTTC CASTPRGTGSFNGYTF
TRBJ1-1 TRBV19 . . TGTGCCAGTAGTATAGCAGCAGGGGAGAACACTGAAGCTTTCTTT CASSIAAGENTEAFF
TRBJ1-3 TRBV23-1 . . TGCGCCAGCAGTCAATCTGACACAGCGGAGGGAAACACCATATATTTT CASSQSDTAEGNTIYF
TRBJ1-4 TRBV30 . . TGTGCCTGGAGCCGGCAGATTGCGGGGAGGGAAAAACTGTTTTTT CAWSRQIAGREKLFF
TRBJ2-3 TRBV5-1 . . TGCGCCAGCAGCACAGTAGGACACAGCACAGATACGCAGTATTTT CASSTVGHSTDTQYF
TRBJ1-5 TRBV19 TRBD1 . TGTGCCAGTACCGGGACAGGGGGAGGGAATCAGCCCCAGCATTTT CASTGTGGGNQPQHF
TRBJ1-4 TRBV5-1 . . TGCGCCAGCAGCTTGAAACCCGGACAGACTGCAACTAATGAAAAACTGTTTTTT CASSLKPGQTATNEKLFF